This T cell receptor (beta chain) was captured in a study of OX40 agonist ivuxolimab in advanced cancers. Across the study: Melanoma, hepatocellular carcinoma, head and neck or renal cell cancer occurred in dose-escalation patients. A partial response was reached by three patients: one with hepatocellular carcinoma and two with cutaneous melanoma.

This clone came up a few times. Sequencing was performed with immunoSEQ multiplex PCR; in TCRdb, only in-frame clones are kept and a portion is missing. The table lists 50,000 to 60,000 clones, 70% to 80% of them singletons. The trim removed 8 bases at V and 5 bases at J, leaving 13 bases unmatched. The CDR3 covers 15 residues. The germline CDR1 and CDR2 sequences are SEHNR and FQNEAQ (reference sequence). The V gene is TRBV7-9, the J gene TRBJ1-1; 8 bases are a match to TRBD1. This specimen consisted of CD4+ or CD8+ T cells sorted from blood, obtained in a trial of the OX40 agonist ivuxolimab. This receptor was identified in an adult with an advanced solid tumor such as melanoma, head and neck, liver or kidney cancer. The CDR3 region has the DNA TGTGCCAGCTACCCGAGGCGGACAGGGAGGACTGAAGCTTTCTTT. This sequence encodes CASYPRRTGRTEAFF.